The text below deals with one T cell receptor (beta chain). The clone's antigen remains unknown. No much larger clonotype is one base removed from it; base qualities were not supplied. The immunoSEQ Assay, a bias-controlled multiplex PCR, was used to amplify TCRbeta CDR3 regions from genomic DNA. In the paper's pipeline: The number of nucleated cells in each sample was estimated by amplification of reference gene primers within the assay. To quantify the absolute abundance of each unique TCRbeta CDR3 rearrangement, sequence reads were collapsed and filtered. For each sample, productive Simpson clonality was calculated as the square root of Simpson's diversity index across productive rearrangements. This immuneACCESS table, as held by TCRdb, lists in-frame sequences with V and J called but not all clones. Of the missing ones, under half trace to an unresolved V gene in checked studies; the others have no known cause. From that table come the V and J calls and clone size; the DNA was used to work out D and trimming. The sample has 150,000 to 200,000 clones on record, roughly 79% of them singletons. 17% of the sample is in the top ten clones.

These data belong to a study of blood T cell repertoires in COVID-19 (TCRdb year 2020). In terms of the full investigation: Samples from collaborators originated in the United States, Italy and Spain and spanned both the acute and convalescent phases of COVID-19. The dataset comprised deeply sampled blood TCRbeta repertoires from subjects exposed to, actively infected with, or recovered from COVID-19. A de-identified subject ID, COVID-19 status, age in years and sex were almost always included in the sample metadata. The repertoires were made available in a free public database intended to serve as a resource for research on the immune response to SARS-CoV-2. The material from the prospective study consisted of cDNA or gDNA derived from T cells, B-cell-depleted T cells, or PBMCs. HLA class I and class II types, where available, came from metadata supplied by the sample provider rather than from assay-based typing. The samples were drawn from the first 160 participants of the ongoing ImmuneRACE study and from 1,200 or so subjects provided by 6 global collaborators. Summary of the overall study and its limitations: The quantity of clinical and demographic metadata differed by source and by participant and was supplied without curation.

Reading the germline V gene gives CDR1 SGDLS and CDR2 YYNGEE. V lost 3 bases and J lost 4 bases; the stretch between them is 15 bases long. CDR3 length: 15 amino acids, cysteine to phenylalanine. The entry retains the CDR3 DNA only, 45 bases that are in frame from base 1. Each collaborating institution followed its own protocols to collect whole blood in K2EDTA tubes. Collaborator samples were shipped for TCRbeta analysis as frozen whole blood, isolated PBMCs, or DNA extracted from either sample type. Sequenced input: peripheral blood. The rearrangement joined TRBV9 to TRBJ2-3; the D segment cannot be called with confidence. The source is a man aged 55 to 70 with active or convalescent COVID-19. This receptor carries the CDR3 CASSDRSNSPDTQYF. The DNA sequence is given as TGTGCCAGCAGCGATCGGAGCAATTCCCCAGATACGCAGTATTTT.